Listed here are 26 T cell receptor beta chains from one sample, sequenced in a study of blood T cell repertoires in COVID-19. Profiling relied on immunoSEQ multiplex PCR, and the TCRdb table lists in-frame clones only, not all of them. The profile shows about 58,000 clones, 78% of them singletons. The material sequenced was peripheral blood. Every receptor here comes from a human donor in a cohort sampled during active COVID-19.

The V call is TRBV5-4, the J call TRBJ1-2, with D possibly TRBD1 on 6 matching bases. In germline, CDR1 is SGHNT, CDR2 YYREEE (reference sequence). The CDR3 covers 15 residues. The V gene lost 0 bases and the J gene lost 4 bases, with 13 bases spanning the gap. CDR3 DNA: TGTGCCAGCAGCTTGGTGGGGGCCCCCCGCTATGGCTACACCTTC. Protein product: CASSLVGAPRYGYTF.

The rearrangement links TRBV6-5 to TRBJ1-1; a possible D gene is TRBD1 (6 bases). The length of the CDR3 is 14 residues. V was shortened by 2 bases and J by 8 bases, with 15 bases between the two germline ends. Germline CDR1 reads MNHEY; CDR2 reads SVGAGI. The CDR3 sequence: CASSYGGGLGEAFF. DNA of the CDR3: TGTGCCAGCAGTTACGGGGGGGGGCTGGGAGAAGCTTTCTTT.

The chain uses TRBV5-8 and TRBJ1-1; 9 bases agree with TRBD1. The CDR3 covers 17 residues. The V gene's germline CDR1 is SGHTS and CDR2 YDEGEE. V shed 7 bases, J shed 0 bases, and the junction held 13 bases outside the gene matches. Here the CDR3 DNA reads TGTGCCAGCCCGGGACAGGGTTCTTTGGGCATGAACACTGAAGCTTTCTTT. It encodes CASPGQGSLGMNTEAFF.

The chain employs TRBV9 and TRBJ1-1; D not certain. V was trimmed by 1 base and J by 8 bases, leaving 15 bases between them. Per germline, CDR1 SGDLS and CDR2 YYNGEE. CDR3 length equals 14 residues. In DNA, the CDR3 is TGTGCCAGCAGCGTACTTTTTCAGGTGACAGAAGCTTTCTTT. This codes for CASSVLFQVTEAFF. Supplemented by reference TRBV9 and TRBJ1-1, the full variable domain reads DSGVTQTPKHLITATGQRVTLRCSPRSGDLSVYWYQQSLDQGLQFLIQYYNGEERAKGNILERFSAQQFPDLHSELNLSSLELGDSALYFCASSVLFQVTEAFFGQGTRLTVV.

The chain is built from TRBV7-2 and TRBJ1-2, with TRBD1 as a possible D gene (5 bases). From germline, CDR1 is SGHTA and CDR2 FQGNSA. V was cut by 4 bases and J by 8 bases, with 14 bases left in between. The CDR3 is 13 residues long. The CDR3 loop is CASSSRQGWGYTF. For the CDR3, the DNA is TGTGCCAGCAGCTCAAGGCAGGGCTGGGGCTACACCTTC.

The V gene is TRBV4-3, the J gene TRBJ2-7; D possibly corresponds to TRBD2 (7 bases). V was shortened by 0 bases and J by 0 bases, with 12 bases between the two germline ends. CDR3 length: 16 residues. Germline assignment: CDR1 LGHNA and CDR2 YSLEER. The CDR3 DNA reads TGCGCCAGCAGCCAAGATCGGGGGGCGGCCTCCTACGAGCAGTACTTC. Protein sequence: CASSQDRGAASYEQYF.

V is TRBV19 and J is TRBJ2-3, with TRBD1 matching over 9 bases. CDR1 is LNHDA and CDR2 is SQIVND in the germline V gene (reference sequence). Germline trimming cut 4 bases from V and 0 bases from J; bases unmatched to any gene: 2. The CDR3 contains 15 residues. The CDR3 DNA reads TGTGCCAGTAGTACGGGACAGGGAAGCACAGATACGCAGTATTTT. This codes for CASSTGQGSTDTQYF.

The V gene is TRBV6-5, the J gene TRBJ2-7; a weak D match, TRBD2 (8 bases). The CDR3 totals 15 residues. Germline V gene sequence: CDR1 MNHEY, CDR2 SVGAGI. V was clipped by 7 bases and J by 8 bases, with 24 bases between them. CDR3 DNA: TGTGCCAGCACCCCGTCGGGAGGGGGCTACTCGAAGCAGTACTTC. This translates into CASTPSGGGYSKQYF.

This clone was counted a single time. CDR3 protein: CAWSAALGGYEQYF. CDR3 nucleotides: TGTGCCTGGAGCGCCGCCCTGGGGGGCTACGAGCAGTACTTC. The genes are TRBV30 and TRBJ2-7, with D possibly being TRBD2 (6 bases). The CDR3 length is 14 residues. V lost 3 bases, J lost 3 bases, and 15 bases lay in between. Germline values: CDR1 GTSNPN, CDR2 SVGIG (reference sequence).

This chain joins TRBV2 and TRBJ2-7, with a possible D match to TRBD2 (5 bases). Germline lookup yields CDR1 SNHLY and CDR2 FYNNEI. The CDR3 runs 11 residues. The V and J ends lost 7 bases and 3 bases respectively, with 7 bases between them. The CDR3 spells CASTGNYEQYF. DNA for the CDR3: TGTGCCAGCACCGGGAACTACGAGCAGTACTTC.

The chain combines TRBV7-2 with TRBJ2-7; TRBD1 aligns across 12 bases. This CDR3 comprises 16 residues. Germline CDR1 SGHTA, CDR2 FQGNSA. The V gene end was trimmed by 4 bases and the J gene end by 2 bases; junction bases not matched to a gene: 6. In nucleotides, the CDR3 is TGTGCCAGCAGCTCGGGACAGGGGGCTATAACCTACGAGCAGTACTTC. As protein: CASSSGQGAITYEQYF. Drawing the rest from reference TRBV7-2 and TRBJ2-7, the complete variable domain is GAGVSQSPSNKVTEKGKDVELRCDPISGHTALYWYRQSLGQGLEFLIYFQGNSAPDKSGLPSDRFSAERTGGSVSTLTIQRTQQEDSAVYLCASSSGQGAITYEQYFGPGTRLTVT.

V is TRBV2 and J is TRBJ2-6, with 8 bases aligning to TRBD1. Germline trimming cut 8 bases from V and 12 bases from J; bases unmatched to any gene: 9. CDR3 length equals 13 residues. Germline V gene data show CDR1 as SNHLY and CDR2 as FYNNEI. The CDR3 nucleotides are TGTGCCAGCGCAGGGGGCCTGAGAAGCGTCCTGACTTTC. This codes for CASAGGLRSVLTF.

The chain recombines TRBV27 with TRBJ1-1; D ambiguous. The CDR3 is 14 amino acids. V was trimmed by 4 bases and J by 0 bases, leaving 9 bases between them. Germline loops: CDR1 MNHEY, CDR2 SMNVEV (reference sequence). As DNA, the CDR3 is TGTGCCAGCAGTTCTAACAGAATGAACACTGAAGCTTTCTTT. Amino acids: CASSSNRMNTEAFF.

The CDR3 bases are TGTGCCAGCAGCTTGGTGCGGGGGGGAGAGACCCAGTACTTC. Translated: CASSLVRGGETQYF. The V call is TRBV5-5, the J call TRBJ2-5, with 9 bases that match TRBD2. The CDR3 is made up of 14 amino acids. V shed 0 bases and J 4 bases; nucleotides not matched to a gene: 1. Germline V gene lookup returns CDR1 SGHKS and CDR2 YYEKEE (reference sequence).

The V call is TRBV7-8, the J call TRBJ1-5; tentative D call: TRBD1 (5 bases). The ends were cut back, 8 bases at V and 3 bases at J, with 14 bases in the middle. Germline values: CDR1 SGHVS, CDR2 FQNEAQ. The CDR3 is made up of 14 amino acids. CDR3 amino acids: CASARGHNNQPQHF. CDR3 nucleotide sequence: TGTGCCAGCGCTAGGGGTCACAACAATCAGCCCCAGCATTTT.

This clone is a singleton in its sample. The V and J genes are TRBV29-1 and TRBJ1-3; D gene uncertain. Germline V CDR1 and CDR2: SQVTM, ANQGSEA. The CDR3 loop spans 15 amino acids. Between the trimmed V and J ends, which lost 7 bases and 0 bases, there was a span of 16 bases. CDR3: CSALSSTTSGNTIYF. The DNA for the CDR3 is TGCAGCGCTCTATCTTCCACCACCTCTGGAAACACCATATATTTT.

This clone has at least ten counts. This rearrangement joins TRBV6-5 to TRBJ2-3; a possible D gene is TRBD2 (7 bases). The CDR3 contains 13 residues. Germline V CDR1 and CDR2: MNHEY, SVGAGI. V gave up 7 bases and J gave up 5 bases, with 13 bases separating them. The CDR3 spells CASKRGAVDTQYF. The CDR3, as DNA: TGTGCCAGCAAACGGGGGGCTGTAGATACGCAGTATTTT.

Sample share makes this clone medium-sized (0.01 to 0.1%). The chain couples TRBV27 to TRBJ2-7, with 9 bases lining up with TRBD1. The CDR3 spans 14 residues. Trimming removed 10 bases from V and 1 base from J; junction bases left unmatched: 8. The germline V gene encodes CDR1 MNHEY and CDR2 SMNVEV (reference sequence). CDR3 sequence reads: CATGGQGSSYEQYF. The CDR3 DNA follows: TGTGCCACCGGAGGACAGGGGAGTTCCTACGAGCAGTACTTC.

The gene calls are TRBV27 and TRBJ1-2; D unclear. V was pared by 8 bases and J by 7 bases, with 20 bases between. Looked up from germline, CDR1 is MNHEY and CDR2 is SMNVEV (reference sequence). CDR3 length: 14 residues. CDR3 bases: TGTGCCAGCGGCCCTGGAGCGGGTTTCAGTGGCTACACCTTC. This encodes CASGPGAGFSGYTF.

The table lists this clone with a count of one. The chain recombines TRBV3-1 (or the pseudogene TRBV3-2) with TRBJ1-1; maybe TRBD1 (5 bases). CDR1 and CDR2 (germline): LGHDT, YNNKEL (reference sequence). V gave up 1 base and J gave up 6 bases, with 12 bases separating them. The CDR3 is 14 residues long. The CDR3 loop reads CASSQVTGDAEAFF. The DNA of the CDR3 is TGTGCCAGCAGCCAAGTTACAGGAGACGCTGAAGCTTTCTTT.

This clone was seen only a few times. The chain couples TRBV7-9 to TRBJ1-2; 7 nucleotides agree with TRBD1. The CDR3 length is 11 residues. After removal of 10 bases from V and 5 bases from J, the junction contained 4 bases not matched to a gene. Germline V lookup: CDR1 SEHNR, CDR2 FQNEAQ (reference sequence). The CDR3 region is CANHRGYGYTF. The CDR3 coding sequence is TGTGCCAACCACAGGGGATATGGCTACACCTTC.

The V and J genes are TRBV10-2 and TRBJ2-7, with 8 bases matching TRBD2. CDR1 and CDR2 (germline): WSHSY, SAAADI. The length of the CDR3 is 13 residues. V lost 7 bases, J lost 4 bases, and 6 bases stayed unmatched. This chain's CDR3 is CASNSGSLYEQYF. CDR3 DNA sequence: TGCGCCAGCAACAGCGGGAGCTTGTACGAGCAGTACTTC.

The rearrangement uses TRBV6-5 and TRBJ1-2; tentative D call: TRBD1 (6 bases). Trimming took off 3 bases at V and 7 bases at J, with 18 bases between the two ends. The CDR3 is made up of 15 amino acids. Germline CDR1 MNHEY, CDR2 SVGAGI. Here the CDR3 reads CASSYSSTGLSGYTF. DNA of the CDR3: TGTGCCAGCAGTTATAGTTCAACAGGGCTTTCTGGCTACACCTTC.

CDR3 coding DNA: TGTGCCAGCAGCTGGCAAGTCCTCTACGAGCAGTACTTC. Residues: CASSWQVLYEQYF. The chain is built from TRBV7-2 and TRBJ2-7; D ambiguous. Germline V gives CDR1 SGHTA, CDR2 FQGNSA. The germline V and J ends were trimmed by 4 bases and 3 bases, with 10 bases remaining between them. CDR3 length: 13 amino acids.

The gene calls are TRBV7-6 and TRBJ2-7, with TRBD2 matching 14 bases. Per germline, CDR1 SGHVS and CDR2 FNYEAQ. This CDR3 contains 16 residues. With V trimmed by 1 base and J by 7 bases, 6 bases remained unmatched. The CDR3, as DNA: TGTGCCAGCAGCTTAGGGTGGACTAGCGGGGGGCAGGAGCAGTACTTC. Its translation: CASSLGWTSGGQEQYF.

The CDR3 coding sequence is TGTGCCAGCAGCTTGGTGGGGGGTCCGGACGAGCAGTACTTC. Its protein product is CASSLVGGPDEQYF. The chain is built from TRBV5-4 and TRBJ2-7, with D possibly matching TRBD2 (6 bases). Germline V gives CDR1 SGHNT, CDR2 YYREEE (reference sequence). Trimming removed 0 bases from V and 5 bases from J, with 12 bases in between. The CDR3 contains 14 residues.